The TCR beta chain described here comes from a study of control samples from healthy donors and cancer patients (dated by TCRdb to about 2020). This clone was detected only a few times. This receptor's antigen is unknown. The sample holds no much larger clone one base away, and base qualities are not on file. The library was made by the immunoSEQ multiplex PCR assay. TCRdb mirrors the immuneACCESS table, restricted to in-frame sequences. Some clones are absent from its copies; in checked studies, under half trace to an unresolved V gene, and the reason for the others is unknown. The sample table contains more than 140,000 clones; only one count was recorded for around 94% of them. The top ten clones comprise around 13% of the sample. From the cysteine through the phenylalanine, the CDR3 covers 12 amino acids. The only DNA kept is the CDR3, 36 bases in frame from the first base. V loses 0 bases, J loses 4 bases, and the germline ends lie 3 bases apart. CDR1 and CDR2 were assigned from the germline V gene (reference sequence) as LGHDT and YNNKEL.

The material sequenced was blood. The sequence links TRBV3-1 (or the pseudogene TRBV3-2) to TRBJ2-5, with the D gene not confidently named. This clonotype was sampled from a middle-aged man in good health. The bases are TGTGCCAGCAGCCAAGATTCAGAGACCCAGTACTTC. The encoded protein is CASSQDSETQYF.